A selection of T cell receptor beta chains follows, all from one sample in a study of Graves' ophthalmopathy and Graves' hyperthyroidism. Each CDR3 protein is one row after TCRdb ran MiXCR on the multiplex PCR reads. The sample lists about 550,000 distinct CDR3 sequences, less than 45% seen once, with about 4.2% in the top ten. The sequencing sample was made of peripheral blood or thyroid tissue (not recorded which). These receptors all come from an adult man with Graves' hyperthyroidism. Both conserved end residues are part of each CDR3.

V	J	CDR3
TRBV9	TRBJ2-3	CASSVGEGEDTQYF
TRBV7-2	TRBJ2-5	CASSSRLAGETQYF
TRBV20-1	TRBJ1-1	CSARGGTSGALGAFF
TRBV7-2	TRBJ2-7	CASSRASEQYF
TRBV29-1	TRBJ1-1	CSVGQDRGRTEAFF
TRBV29-1	TRBJ2-7	CSVESGAGGRQYF
TRBV4-2	TRBJ2-2	CASSQDRTRTGGRFVTGELFF
TRBV29-1	TRBJ2-2	CSVVLTRQGATGELFF
TRBV24-1	TRBJ2-2	CATSIPGQGVSGELFF
TRBV2	TRBJ1-2	CASSLSGPLYGYTF
TRBV30	TRBJ2-7	CAWSSGTSGRYEQYF
TRBV12-3/TRBV12-4	TRBJ1-4	CASSPEGGAEKLFF
TRBV9	TRBJ1-1	CASSVDNTEAFF
TRBV7-9	TRBJ1-6	CASSPGQVPYNSPLHF
TRBV2	TRBJ1-2	CASRPRTGEKANYGYTF
TRBV7-9	TRBJ2-2	CASSRQGLSGNTGELFF
TRBV12-3/TRBV12-4	TRBJ2-7	CASTLSGGGLSEQYF
TRBV7-2	TRBJ1-4	CASSHPPGQPNEKLFF
TRBV5-1	TRBJ2-7	CASSLDRLYEQYF
TRBV20-1	TRBJ2-5	CSADRDRLAGEETQYF
TRBV7-8	.	CASSTLGGGEQFF
TRBV7-2	TRBJ1-3	CASSYKSGSSGNTIYF
TRBV12-3/TRBV12-4	TRBJ2-7	CASTDRDRGYEQYF
TRBV29-1	TRBJ2-7	CSVEVTGTNYEQYF
TRBV20-1	TRBJ1-3	CSASPDGRGNTIYF
TRBV2	TRBJ2-1	CASRDLVWNEQFF
TRBV5-5	TRBJ1-2	CASSLSVGTGGLGYTF
TRBV28	TRBJ1-5	CASSSQDSTNQPQHF
TRBV5-6	TRBJ1-4	CASSWGTVRGMEEKLFF
TRBV7-9	TRBJ2-7	CASRPGQTYEQYF
TRBV6-1	TRBJ1-1	CAIGQGPRAFF
TRBV7-2	TRBJ1-1	CASSLSRGAFF
TRBV15	TRBJ2-5	CATSRVAGETETQYF
TRBV11-2	.	CASSAGLAGLGNEQFF
TRBV7-9	TRBJ1-5	CASSLGGTGVYGQPQHF
TRBV20-1	TRBJ1-1	CSASTVTTEAFF
TRBV7-7	TRBJ2-2	CASSLVLGQANTGELFF
TRBV7-8	TRBJ1-5	CASSARDRVDQPQHF
TRBV12-3/TRBV12-4	TRBJ2-5	CASSSGGAREAQYF
TRBV7-2	TRBJ2-3	CATSPGGGATDTQYF
TRBV12-3/TRBV12-4	TRBJ2-2	CTSSLTPTGELFF
TRBV5-1	TRBJ2-7	CASSLGPGFAYEQYF
TRBV2	TRBJ1-6	CASSSLNLAPLHF
TRBV7-9	TRBJ2-1	CASSLGSGVASYNEQFF
TRBV25-1	TRBJ1-6	CASSFGQCNSPLHF
TRBV20-1	TRBJ2-2	CSARGAAGELFF
TRBV25-1	TRBJ1-5	CASSPGPGQGGASNQPQHF
TRBV6-6	TRBJ2-7	CASSYSLGGGAYEQYF
TRBV7-9	TRBJ1-2	CASSFGVGAGPGYTF
TRBV20-1	TRBJ2-3	CSARAPPSGGRTDTQYF
TRBV25-1	TRBJ1-2	CASSLTQGANYGYTF
TRBV13	.	CASSLGDSNEQYF
TRBV25-1	TRBJ2-2	CASSKGLAANTGELFF
TRBV6-5	TRBJ1-5	CASRRTGNNQPQHF
TRBV6-5	TRBJ2-7	CASSYLRLGQPYEQYF
TRBV9	TRBJ1-4	CASSSRDGGEKLFF
TRBV25-1	TRBJ2-7	CASSEYNEQYF